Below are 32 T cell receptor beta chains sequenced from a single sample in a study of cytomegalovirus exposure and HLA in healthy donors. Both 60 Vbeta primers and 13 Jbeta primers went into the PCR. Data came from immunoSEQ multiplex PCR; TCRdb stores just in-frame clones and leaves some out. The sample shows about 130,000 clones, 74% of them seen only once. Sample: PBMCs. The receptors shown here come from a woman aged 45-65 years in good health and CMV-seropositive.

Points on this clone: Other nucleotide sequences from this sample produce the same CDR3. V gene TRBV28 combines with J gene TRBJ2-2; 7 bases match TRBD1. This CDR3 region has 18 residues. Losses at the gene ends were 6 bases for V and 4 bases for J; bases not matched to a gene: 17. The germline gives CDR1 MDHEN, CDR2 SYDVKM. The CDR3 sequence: CASSLGQPTGRSTGELFF. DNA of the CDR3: TGTGCCAGCAGCTTAGGCCAGCCGACAGGGCGTTCCACCGGGGAGCTGTTTTTT.

The chain's CDR3 is CASRLSGGAIDTQYF. CDR3 nucleotide sequence: TGTGCCAGCAGATTAAGCGGGGGGGCCATAGATACGCAGTATTTT. The rearrangement links TRBV7-2 to TRBJ2-3; 10 bases are shared with TRBD2. The junction had 8 bases not matched to a gene; V was cut back by 6 bases and J by 5 bases. The CDR3 is 15 residues long. Germline CDR1 and CDR2: SGHTA and FQGNSA.

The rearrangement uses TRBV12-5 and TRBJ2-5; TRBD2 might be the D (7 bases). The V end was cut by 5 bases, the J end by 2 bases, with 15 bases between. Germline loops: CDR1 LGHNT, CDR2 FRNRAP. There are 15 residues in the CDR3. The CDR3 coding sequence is TGTGCTAGTGGTACAAGGGGGGGGTGGCAAGAGACCCAGTACTTC. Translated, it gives CASGTRGGWQETQYF.

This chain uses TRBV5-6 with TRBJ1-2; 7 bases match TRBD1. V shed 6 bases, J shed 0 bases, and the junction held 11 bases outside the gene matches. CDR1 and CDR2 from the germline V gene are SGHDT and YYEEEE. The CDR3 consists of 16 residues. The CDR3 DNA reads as TGTGCCAGCACCCTAAGGGGGACAGTCCCTAACTATGGCTACACCTTC. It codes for CASTLRGTVPNYGYTF.

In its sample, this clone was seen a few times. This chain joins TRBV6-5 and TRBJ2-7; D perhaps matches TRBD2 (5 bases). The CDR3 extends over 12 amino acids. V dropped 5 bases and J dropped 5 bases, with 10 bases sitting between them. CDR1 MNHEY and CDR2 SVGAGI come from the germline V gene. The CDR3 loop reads CASSVSGDEQYF. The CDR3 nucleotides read TGTGCCAGCAGTGTCTCCGGGGACGAGCAGTACTTC.

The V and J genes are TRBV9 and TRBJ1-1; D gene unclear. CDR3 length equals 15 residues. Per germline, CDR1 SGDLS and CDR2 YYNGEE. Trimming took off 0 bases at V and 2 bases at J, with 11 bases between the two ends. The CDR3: CASSVVVRDNTEAFF. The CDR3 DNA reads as TGTGCCAGCAGCGTAGTAGTGAGGGATAACACTGAAGCTTTCTTT.

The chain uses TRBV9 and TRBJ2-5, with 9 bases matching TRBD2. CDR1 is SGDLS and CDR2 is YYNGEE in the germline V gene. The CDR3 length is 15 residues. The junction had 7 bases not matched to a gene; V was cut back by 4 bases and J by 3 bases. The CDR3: CASSQTSGRKETQYF. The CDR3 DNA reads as TGTGCCAGCAGCCAAACTAGCGGGCGAAAAGAGACCCAGTACTTC. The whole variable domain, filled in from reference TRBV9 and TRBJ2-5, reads DSGVTQTPKHLITATGQRVTLRCSPRSGDLSVYWYQQSLDQGLQFLIQYYNGEERAKGNILERFSAQQFPDLHSELNLSSLELGDSALYFCASSQTSGRKETQYFGPGTRLLVL.

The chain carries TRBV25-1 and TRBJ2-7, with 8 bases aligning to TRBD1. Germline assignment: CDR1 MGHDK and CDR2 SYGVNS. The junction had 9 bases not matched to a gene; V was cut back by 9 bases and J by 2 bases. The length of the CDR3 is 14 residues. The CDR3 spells CASIPGTGAYEQYF. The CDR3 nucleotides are TGTGCCAGTATCCCCGGGACAGGAGCCTACGAGCAGTACTTC.

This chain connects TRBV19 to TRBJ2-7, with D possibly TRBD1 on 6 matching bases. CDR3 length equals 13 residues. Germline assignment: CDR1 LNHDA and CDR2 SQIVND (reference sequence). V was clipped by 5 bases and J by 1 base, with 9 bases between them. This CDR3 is CASSPGQSYEQYF. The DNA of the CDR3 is TGTGCCAGTAGTCCCGGACAGTCCTACGAGCAGTACTTC.

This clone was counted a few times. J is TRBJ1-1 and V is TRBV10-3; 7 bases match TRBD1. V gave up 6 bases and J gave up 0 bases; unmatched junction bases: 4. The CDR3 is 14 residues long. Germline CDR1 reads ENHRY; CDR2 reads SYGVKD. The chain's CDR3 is CAISRQGMNTEAFF. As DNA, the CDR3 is TGTGCCATCAGCAGACAGGGCATGAACACTGAAGCTTTCTTT.

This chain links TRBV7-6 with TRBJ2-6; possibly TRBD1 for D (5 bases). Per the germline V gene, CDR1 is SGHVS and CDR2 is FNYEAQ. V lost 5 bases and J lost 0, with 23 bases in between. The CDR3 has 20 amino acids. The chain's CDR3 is CASSPLTMTVLLSGANVLTF. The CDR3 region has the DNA TGTGCCAGCAGCCCACTTACAATGACAGTCCTACTCTCTGGGGCCAACGTCCTGACTTTC.

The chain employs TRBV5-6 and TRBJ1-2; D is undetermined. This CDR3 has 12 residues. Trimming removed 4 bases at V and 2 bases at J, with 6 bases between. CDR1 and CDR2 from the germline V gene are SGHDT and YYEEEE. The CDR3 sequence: CASSIENYGYTF. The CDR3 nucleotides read TGTGCCAGCAGCATTGAGAACTATGGCTACACCTTC.

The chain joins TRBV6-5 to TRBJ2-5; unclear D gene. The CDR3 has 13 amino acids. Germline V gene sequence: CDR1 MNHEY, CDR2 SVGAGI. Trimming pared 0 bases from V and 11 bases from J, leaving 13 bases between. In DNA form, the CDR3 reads TGTGCCAGCAGTTACTCGTTCCCCGGAGAGCAGTACTTC. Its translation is CASSYSFPGEQYF.

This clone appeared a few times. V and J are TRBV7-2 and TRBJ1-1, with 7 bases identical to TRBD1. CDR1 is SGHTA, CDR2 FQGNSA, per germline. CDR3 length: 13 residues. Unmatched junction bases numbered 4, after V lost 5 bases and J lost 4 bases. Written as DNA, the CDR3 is TGTGCCAGCAGCCGACAGGGAAGCACTGAAGCTTTCTTT. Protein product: CASSRQGSTEAFF.

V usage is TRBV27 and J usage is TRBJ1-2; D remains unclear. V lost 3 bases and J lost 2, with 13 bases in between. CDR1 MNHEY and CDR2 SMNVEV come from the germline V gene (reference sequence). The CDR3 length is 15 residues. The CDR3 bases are TGTGCCAGCAGTTTGGAACCGGGGATAAACTATGGCTACACCTTC. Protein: CASSLEPGINYGYTF.

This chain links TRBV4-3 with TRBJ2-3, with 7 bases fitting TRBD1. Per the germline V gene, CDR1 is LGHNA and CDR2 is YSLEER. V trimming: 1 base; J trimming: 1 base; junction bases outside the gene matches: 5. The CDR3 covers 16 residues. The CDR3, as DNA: TGCGCCAGCAGCCAAGGTTCCGGACAGGGCACAGATACGCAGTATTTT. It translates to CASSQGSGQGTDTQYF.

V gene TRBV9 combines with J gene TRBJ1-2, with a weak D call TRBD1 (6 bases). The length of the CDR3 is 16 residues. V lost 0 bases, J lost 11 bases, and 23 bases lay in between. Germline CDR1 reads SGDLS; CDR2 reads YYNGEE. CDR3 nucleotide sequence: TGTGCCAGCAGCGTAGGTCTTAGGGACAATCGGAAGGGTTACACCTTC. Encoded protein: CASSVGLRDNRKGYTF.

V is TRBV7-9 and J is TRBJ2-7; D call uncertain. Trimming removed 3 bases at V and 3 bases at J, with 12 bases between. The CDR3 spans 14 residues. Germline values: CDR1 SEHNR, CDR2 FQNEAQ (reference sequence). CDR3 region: CASSFPSRSYEQYF. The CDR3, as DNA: TGTGCCAGCAGCTTCCCCAGCCGGAGCTACGAGCAGTACTTC.

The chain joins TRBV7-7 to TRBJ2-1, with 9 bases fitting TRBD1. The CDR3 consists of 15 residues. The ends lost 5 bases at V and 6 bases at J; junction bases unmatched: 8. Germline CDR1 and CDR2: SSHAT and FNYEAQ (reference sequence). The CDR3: CASSEDRGGFNEQFF. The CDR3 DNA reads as TGTGCCAGCAGCGAGGACAGGGGTGGATTCAATGAGCAGTTCTTC.

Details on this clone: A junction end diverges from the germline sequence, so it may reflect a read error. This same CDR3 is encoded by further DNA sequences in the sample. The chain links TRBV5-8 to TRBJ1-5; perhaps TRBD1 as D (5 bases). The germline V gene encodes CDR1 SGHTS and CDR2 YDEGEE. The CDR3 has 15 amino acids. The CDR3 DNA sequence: TGTGCCAGCAGTATCAATCGGGGGTTCGATCAGCCCCAGCATTTC. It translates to CASSINRGFDQPQHF.

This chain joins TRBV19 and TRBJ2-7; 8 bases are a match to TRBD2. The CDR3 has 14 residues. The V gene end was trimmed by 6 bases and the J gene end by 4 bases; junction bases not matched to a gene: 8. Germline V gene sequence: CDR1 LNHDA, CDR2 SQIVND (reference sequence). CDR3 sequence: CASSPRAGGYEQYF. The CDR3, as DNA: TGTGCCAGTAGCCCCAGGGCGGGGGGATACGAGCAGTACTTC.

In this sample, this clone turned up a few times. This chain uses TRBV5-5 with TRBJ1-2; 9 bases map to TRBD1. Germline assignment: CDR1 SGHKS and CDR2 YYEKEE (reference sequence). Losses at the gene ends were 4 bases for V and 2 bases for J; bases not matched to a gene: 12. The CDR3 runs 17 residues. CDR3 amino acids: CASSRTPQGARNYGYTF. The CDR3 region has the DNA TGTGCCAGCAGCAGAACGCCACAGGGGGCGCGAAACTATGGCTACACCTTC. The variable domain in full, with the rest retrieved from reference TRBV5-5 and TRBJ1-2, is DAGVTQSPTHLIKTRGQQVTLRCSPISGHKSVSWYQQVLGQGPQFIFQYYEKEERGRGNFPDRFSARQFPNYSSELNVNALLLGDSALYLCASSRTPQGARNYGYTFGSGTRLTVV.

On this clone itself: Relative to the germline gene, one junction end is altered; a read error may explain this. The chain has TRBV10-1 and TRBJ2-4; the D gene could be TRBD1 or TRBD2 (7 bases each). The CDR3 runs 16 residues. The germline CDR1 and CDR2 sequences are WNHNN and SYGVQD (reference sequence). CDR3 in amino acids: CPRGGYMIIAKNIQYF. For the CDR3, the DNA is TGCCCCAGGGGGGGGTATATGATTATAGCCAAAAACATTCAGTACTTC.

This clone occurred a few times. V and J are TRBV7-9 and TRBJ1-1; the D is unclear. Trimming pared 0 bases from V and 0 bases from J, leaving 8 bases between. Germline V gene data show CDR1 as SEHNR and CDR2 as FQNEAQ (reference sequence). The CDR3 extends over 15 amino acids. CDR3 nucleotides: TGTGCCAGCAGCTTAGCTCCAGACATGAACACTGAAGCTTTCTTT. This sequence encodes CASSLAPDMNTEAFF.

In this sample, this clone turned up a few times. CDR3 loop: CAWSVRPGLAGGGVHWGTQYF. CDR3 nucleotides: TGTGCCTGGAGTGTCCGACCGGGACTAGCGGGGGGCGGGGTTCACTGGGGTACGCAGTATTTT. This chain links TRBV30 with TRBJ2-3; 15 nucleotides align to TRBD2. The CDR3 runs 21 residues. Germline loops: CDR1 GTSNPN, CDR2 SVGIG (reference sequence). V shed 0 bases and J 8 bases; nucleotides not matched to a gene: 21.

The CDR3 loop is CASSSRRGEGTDTQYF. The CDR3 DNA follows: TGTGCCAGCAGCTCCCGACGGGGGGAGGGCACAGATACGCAGTATTTT. The genes are TRBV5-4 and TRBJ2-3, with 7 bases aligning to TRBD2. J was trimmed by 1 base and V by 3 bases; bases with no gene match: 8. Germline loops: CDR1 SGHNT, CDR2 YYREEE (reference sequence). The CDR3 is 16 amino acids. Based on the CDR3 plus reference TRBV5-4 and TRBJ2-3, the full variable domain is ETGVTQSPTHLIKTRGQQVTLRCSSQSGHNTVSWYQQALGQGPQFIFQYYREEENGRGNFPPRFSGLQFPNYSSELNVNALELDDSALYLCASSSRRGEGTDTQYFGPGTRLTVL.

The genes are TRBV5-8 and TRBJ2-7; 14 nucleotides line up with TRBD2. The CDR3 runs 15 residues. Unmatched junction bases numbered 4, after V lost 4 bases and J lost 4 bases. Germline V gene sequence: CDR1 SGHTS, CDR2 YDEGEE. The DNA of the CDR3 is TGTGCCAGCAGCCGGGGACTAGCGGGGGTATACGAGCAGTACTTC. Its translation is CASSRGLAGVYEQYF.

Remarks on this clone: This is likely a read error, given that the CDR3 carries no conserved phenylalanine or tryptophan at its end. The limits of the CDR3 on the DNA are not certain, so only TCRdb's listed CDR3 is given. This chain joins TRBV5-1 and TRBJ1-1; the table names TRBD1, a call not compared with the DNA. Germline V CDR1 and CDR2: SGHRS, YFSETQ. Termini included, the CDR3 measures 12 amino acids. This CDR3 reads CASSKLGQGAAG.

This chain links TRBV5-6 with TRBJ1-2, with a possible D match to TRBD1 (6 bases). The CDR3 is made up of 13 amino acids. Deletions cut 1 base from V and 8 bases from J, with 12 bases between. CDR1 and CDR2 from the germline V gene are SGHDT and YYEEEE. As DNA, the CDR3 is TGTGCCAGCAGCTTGCAGGGGATGGCCGGCTACACCTTC. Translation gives CASSLQGMAGYTF.

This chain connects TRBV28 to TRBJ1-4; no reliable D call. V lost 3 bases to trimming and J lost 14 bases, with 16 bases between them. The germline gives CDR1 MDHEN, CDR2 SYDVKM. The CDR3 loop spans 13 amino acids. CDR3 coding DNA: TGTGCCAGCAGTTTGAATTCCCGGACTTTCCTGTTTTTT. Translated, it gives CASSLNSRTFLFF.

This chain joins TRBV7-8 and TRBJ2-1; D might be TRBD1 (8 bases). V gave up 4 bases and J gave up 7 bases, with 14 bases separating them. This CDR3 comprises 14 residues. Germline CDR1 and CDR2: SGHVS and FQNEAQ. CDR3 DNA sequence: TGTGCCAGCAGCTCGGACAGGGAGGGTAATGAGCAGTTCTTC. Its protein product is CASSSDREGNEQFF.

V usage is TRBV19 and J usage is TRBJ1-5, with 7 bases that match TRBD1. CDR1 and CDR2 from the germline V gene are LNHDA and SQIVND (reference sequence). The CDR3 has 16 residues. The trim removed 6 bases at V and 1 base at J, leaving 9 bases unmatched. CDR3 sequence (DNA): TGTGCCAGTAGATTACAGGGGTCGGGGAGCAATCAGCCCCAGCATTTT. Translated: CASRLQGSGSNQPQHF. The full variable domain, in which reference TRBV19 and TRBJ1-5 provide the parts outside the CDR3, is DGGITQSPKYLFRKEGQNVTLSCEQNLNHDAMYWYRQDPGQGLRLIYYSQIVNDFQKGDIAEGYSVSREKKESFPLTVTSAQKNPTAFYLCASRLQGSGSNQPQHFGDGTRLSIL.